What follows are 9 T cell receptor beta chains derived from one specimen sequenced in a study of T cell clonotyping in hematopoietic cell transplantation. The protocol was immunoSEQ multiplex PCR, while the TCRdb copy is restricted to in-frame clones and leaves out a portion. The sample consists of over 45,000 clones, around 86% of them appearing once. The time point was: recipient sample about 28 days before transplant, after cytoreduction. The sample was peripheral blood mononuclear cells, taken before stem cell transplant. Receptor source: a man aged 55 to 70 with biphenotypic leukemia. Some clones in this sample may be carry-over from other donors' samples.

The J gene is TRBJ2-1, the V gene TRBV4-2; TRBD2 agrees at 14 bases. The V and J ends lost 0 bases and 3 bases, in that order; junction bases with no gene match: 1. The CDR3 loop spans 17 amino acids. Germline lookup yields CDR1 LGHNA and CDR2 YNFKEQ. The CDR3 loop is CASSQDGTSGSYNEQFF. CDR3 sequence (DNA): TGTGCCAGCAGCCAAGACGGGACTAGCGGGAGCTACAATGAGCAGTTCTTC.

For the CDR3, the DNA is TGTGCCAGCGGACGGCGGCAGTACTTC. Translated: CASGRRQYF. The chain uses TRBV6-1 and TRBJ2-7; no definite D call. The CDR3 runs to 9 residues. Germline loops: CDR1 MNHNS, CDR2 SASEGT. Trimming cost V 8 bases and J 9 bases, with 8 bases left between them.

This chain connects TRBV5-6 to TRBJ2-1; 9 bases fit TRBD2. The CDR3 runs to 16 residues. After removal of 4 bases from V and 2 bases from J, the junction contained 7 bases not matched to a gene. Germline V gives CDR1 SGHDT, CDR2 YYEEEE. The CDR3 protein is CASSPLAGAPYNEQFF. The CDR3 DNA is TGTGCCAGCAGCCCATTAGCGGGAGCACCCTACAATGAGCAGTTCTTC.

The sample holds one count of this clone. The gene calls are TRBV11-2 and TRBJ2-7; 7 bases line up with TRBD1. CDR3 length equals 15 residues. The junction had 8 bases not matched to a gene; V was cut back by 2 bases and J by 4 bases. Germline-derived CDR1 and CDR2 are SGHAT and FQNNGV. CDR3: CASSLSRGWFYEQYF. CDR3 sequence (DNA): TGTGCCAGCAGCTTAAGCAGGGGGTGGTTTTACGAGCAGTACTTC.

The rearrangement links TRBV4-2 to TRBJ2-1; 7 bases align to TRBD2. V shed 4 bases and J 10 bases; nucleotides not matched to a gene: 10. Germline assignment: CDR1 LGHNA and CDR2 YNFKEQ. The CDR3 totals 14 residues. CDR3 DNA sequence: TGTGCCAGCAGCCCCTGGAGGGCCGGGGGGGAGCAGTTCTTC. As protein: CASSPWRAGGEQFF.

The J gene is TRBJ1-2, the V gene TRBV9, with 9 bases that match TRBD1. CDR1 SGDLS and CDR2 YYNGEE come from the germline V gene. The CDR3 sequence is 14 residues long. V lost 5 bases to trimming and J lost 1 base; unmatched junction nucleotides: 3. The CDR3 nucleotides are TGTGCCAGCAGGACGGACAGGGGTAACTATGGCTACACCTTC. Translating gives CASRTDRGNYGYTF.

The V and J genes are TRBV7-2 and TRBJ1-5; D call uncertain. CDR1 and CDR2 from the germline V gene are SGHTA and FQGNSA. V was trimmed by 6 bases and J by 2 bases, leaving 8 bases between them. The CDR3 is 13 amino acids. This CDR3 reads CASSWARNQPQHF. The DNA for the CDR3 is TGTGCCAGCAGTTGGGCCCGCAATCAGCCCCAGCATTTT.

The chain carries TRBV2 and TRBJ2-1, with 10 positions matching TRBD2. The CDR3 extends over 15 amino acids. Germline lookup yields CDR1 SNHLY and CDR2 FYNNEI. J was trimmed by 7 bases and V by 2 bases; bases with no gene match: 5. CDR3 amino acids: CASSELAGVLNEQFF. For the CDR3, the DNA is TGTGCCAGCAGTGAACTAGCGGGAGTCCTTAATGAGCAGTTCTTC.

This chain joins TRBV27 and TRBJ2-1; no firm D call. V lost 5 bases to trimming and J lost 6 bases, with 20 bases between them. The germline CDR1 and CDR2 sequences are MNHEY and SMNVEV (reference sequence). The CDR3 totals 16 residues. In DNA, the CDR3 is TGTGCCAGCAGTCTTCACGTCCGCAGGACGGGCAATGAGCAGTTCTTC. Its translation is CASSLHVRRTGNEQFF.